This T cell receptor beta chain was observed in a study of technical replicates of blood from several donors. Sequencing was performed with immunoSEQ multiplex PCR; in TCRdb, only in-frame clones are kept and a portion is missing. The data show 15,000 or so clones, 80% to 85% seen once. The V segment lost 6 bases and the J segment 7 bases; nucleotides outside the gene matches: 6. This CDR3 region has 14 residues. From germline, CDR1 is SGHNT and CDR2 YENEEA. This TCR derives from a human donor in good health. The specimen was PBMCs. This sequence joins TRBV11-3 and TRBJ2-1; TRBD2 matches at 10 bases. The DNA for the CDR3 is TGTGCCAGCAGTCCCGGGACTAGCGCAAATGAGCAGTTCTTC. As protein: CASSPGTSANEQFF.